This T cell receptor beta chain was profiled in a study of blood T cells in healthy people across ages. Notes on the study in general: The percentage of naive T cells correlated strongly with TCR beta diversity. Significant beta diversity loss was already apparent by age around 40, declining roughly linearly.

As concerns this clonotype: Its target is not known.

Using a J-beta primer mix together with a sample-barcoded 5' primer, a second PCR was run for roughly 6 to 11 cycles. Each CDR3 protein is one row after TCRdb ran MiXCR on the 5' RACE reads. The sample lists 910,000 or so distinct CDR3 sequences, around 54% occurring once. The CDR3 consists of 13 residues. Sample donors were healthy Caucasian individuals that came from Russia, aged roughly 6 to 100. Material for sequencing was blood. The chain links TRBV21-1 to TRBJ2-7; TRBD1 is taken as the D call from the table, unchecked against the DNA. TRBV21-1 is a documented pseudogene. The TCR comes from a woman in her fifties or sixties in good health. The CDR3 region is CAPTRDPPYEQYF. CDR3 nucleotide sequence: TGTGCACCAACTCGGGATCCTCCCTACGAGCAGTACTTC.